The next 3 T cell receptor beta chains were all read from a single sample in a study of cytomegalovirus exposure and HLA in healthy donors. Vbeta (60) and Jbeta (13) primers were used in the PCR. Here immunoSEQ multiplex PCR was the method, and the copy in TCRdb shows in-frame clones only, minus some. The profile covers roughly 110,000 clones, with roughly two thirds appearing a single time and 2% to 2.5% taken by the ten largest. Material: PBMCs. The receptors originated from a woman between 25 and 40 years old in good health and CMV-seronegative.

This clone was picked up one time. The rearrangement joins TRBV7-9 to TRBJ1-5, with a tentative D call TRBD1 (6 bases). The germline gives CDR1 SEHNR, CDR2 FQNEAQ (reference sequence). This CDR3 has 13 amino acids. V was cut by 5 bases and J by 4 bases, with 9 bases left in between. The CDR3 is CASSATGNQPQHF. The CDR3 DNA follows: TGTGCCAGCAGCGCCACAGGGAATCAGCCCCAGCATTTT.

V is TRBV5-1 and J is TRBJ2-5; tentative D call: TRBD1 (5 bases). Germline CDR1 SGHRS, CDR2 YFSETQ. This CDR3 contains 13 residues. The V end was cut by 0 bases, the J end by 4 bases, with 7 bases between. The CDR3 DNA sequence: TGCGCCAGCAGCTTGGAAGGGGCAGAGACCCAGTACTTC. Its protein is CASSLEGAETQYF.

This clone was counted a single time. The chain's CDR3 is CASSQTKTGQGVYGYTF. The CDR3 nucleotides read TGCGCCAGCAGCCAAACAAAGACGGGACAGGGGGTCTATGGCTACACCTTC. V is TRBV4-1 and J is TRBJ1-2; 11 nucleotides agree with TRBD1. The CDR3 covers 17 residues. J was trimmed by 4 bases and V by 2 bases; bases with no gene match: 9. CDR1 and CDR2 (germline): MGHRA, YSYEKL.